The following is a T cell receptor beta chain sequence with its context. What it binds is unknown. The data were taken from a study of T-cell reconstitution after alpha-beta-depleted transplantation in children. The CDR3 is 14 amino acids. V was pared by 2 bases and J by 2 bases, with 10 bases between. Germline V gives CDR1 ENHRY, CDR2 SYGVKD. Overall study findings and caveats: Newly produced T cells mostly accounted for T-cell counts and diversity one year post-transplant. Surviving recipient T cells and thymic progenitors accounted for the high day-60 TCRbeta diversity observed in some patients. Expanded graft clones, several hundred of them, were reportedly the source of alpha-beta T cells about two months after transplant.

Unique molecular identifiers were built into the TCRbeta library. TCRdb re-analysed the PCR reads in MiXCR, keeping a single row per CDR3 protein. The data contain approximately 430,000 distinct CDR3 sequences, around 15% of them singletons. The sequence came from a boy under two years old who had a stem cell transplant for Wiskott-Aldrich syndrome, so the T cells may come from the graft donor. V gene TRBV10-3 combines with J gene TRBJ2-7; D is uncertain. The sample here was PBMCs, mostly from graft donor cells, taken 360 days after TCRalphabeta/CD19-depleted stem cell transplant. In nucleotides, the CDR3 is TGTGCCATCAGTGAGCTCAGGACCCCCTACGAGCAGTACTTC. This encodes CAISELRTPYEQYF.